This is a list of T cell receptor beta chains from one sample in a study of blood T cell repertoires in COVID-19. Only in-frame clones appear in the TCRdb table, and some are missing; sequencing was by immunoSEQ multiplex PCR. In the table there are about 200,000 clones, roughly 85% of which are singletons. Sequenced: PBMCs or T cells enriched from blood (not recorded which). The receptors were sampled from a man between 40 and 49 years old who had recovered from COVID-19. CDR3s include the opening cysteine and the closing phenylalanine or tryptophan. Each record gives: CDR3 protein, V gene, J gene, clone size. Clone size appears in some rows only: once, few, many, or a class for an expanded clone.

CDR3: CAKGQGRANEQFF; V: TRBV2; J: TRBJ2-1; size: -
CDR3: CASSLPGPNEKLFF; V: TRBV7-9; J: TRBJ1-4; size: -
CDR3: CASRRTASSEQYF; V: TRBV6-5; J: TRBJ2-7; size: -
CDR3: CASSQTGFNEQFF; V: TRBV4-1; J: TRBJ2-1; size: once
CDR3: CASSQGRGGEQYF; V: TRBV4-2; J: TRBJ2-7; size: -
CDR3: CASSIVVYQPQHF; V: TRBV19; J: TRBJ1-5; size: -
CDR3: CASSSGQGISYNEQFF; V: TRBV6-2/TRBV6-3; J: TRBJ2-1; size: -
CDR3: CASSQVESSAYEQYF; V: TRBV4-1; J: TRBJ2-7; size: -
CDR3: CAISEGQVPETQYF; V: TRBV10-3; J: TRBJ2-5; size: -
CDR3: CASSVGQGPSTDTQYF; V: TRBV9; J: TRBJ2-3; size: -
CDR3: CASTGLAERSTGELFF; V: TRBV19; J: TRBJ2-2; size: -
CDR3: CASSPRGSYMKNSPLHF; V: TRBV27; J: TRBJ1-6; size: -
CDR3: CASRYYGPHTQYF; V: TRBV3-1/TRBV3-2; J: TRBJ2-5; size: -
CDR3: CASSHQGTGLYGQYF; V: TRBV6-6; J: TRBJ2-7; size: -
CDR3: CASSEGLEQYF; V: TRBV2; J: TRBJ2-7; size: -
CDR3: CASSLLPLQAGNYEQYF; V: TRBV5-1; J: TRBJ2-7; size: once
CDR3: CASNGGLNEQFF; V: TRBV12-3/TRBV12-4; J: TRBJ2-1; size: few
CDR3: CSASRWNTEAFF; V: TRBV20-1; J: TRBJ1-1; size: -
CDR3: CASSLYYGTDAEKLFF; V: TRBV27; J: TRBJ1-4; size: -
CDR3: CASSQDLGTENTEAFF; V: TRBV3-1/TRBV3-2; J: TRBJ1-1; size: -
CDR3: CASSTRDRGADTQYF; V: TRBV27; J: TRBJ2-3; size: -
CDR3: CASSDGSGSTDTQYF; V: TRBV6-4; J: TRBJ2-3; size: medium-sized
CDR3: CASSLEVIGTGGSGANVLTF; V: TRBV7-6; J: TRBJ2-6; size: -
CDR3: CASKGQGNQPQHF; V: TRBV2; J: TRBJ1-5; size: -
CDR3: CASSLVTSRSYNEQFF; V: TRBV5-1; J: TRBJ2-1; size: -
CDR3: CASSLSIGIPYEQYF; V: TRBV7-9; J: TRBJ2-7; size: -
CDR3: CASSHEGTRTYSGANVLTF; V: TRBV4-2; J: TRBJ2-6; size: -
CDR3: CASSQLLNEKLFF; V: TRBV3-1/TRBV3-2; J: TRBJ1-4; size: -
CDR3: CATSRDGEGPQPQHF; V: TRBV15; J: TRBJ1-5; size: -
CDR3: CASSPTGFRNEQFF; V: TRBV19; J: TRBJ2-1; size: -
CDR3: CASSEARTSGTDTQYF; V: TRBV10-2; J: TRBJ2-3; size: -
CDR3: CASSLFAFRAQGGNEQFF; V: TRBV27; J: TRBJ2-1; size: -
CDR3: CASRPQTGTNTEAFF; V: TRBV7-6; J: TRBJ1-1; size: -
CDR3: CASSLPGVLETQYF; V: TRBV11-2; J: TRBJ2-5; size: -
CDR3: CASSNISGDEETQYF; V: TRBV21-1; J: TRBJ2-5; size: once
CDR3: CASNRGGLNTGELFF; V: TRBV5-1; J: TRBJ2-2; size: -
CDR3: CSASAGGLYGYTF; V: TRBV20-1; J: TRBJ1-2; size: once
CDR3: CASGLADGREQFF; V: TRBV12-3/TRBV12-4; J: TRBJ2-1; size: -
CDR3: CASSSYEEQFF; V: TRBV12-3/TRBV12-4; J: TRBJ2-1; size: few
CDR3: CAWSVLSSGSYNEQFF; V: TRBV30; J: TRBJ2-1; size: -
CDR3: CATSGRGVGQPQHF; V: TRBV15; J: TRBJ1-5; size: -
CDR3: CASSWDKHTDTQYF; V: TRBV5-1; J: TRBJ2-3; size: -
CDR3: CASYLSGTGSYEQYF; V: TRBV5-4; J: TRBJ2-7; size: -
CDR3: CASSPLAGGTLSNEQFF; V: TRBV5-1; J: TRBJ2-1; size: -
CDR3: CASSPTPTSGPSSAQYF; V: TRBV13; J: TRBJ2-3; size: -
CDR3: CASRQWTGLVSDEAFF; V: TRBV21-1; J: TRBJ1-1; size: -
CDR3: CASSQPGGGIPEAFF; V: TRBV6-5; J: TRBJ1-1; size: once
CDR3: CASSQEYTRAGGTQYF; V: TRBV4-3; J: TRBJ2-3; size: -
CDR3: CASSLLGDADEQYF; V: TRBV28; J: TRBJ2-7; size: -